The table lists the clone carrying this T cell receptor beta chain with a few counts. Antigen specificity is unknown. This sample is drawn from a study of regulatory T cells in long-lasting Graves disease. Study-level findings and limits: Newly diagnosed disease favored TRBV20-1 and TRBJ2-1 over persistent disease. Persistent patients had more shared public clonotypes (around 2,800) than new patients (about 870). Thyroid tissue was not studied; only peripheral blood was.

HTBI primers from iRepertoire and Arm-PCR of CDR3 regions yielded the TCR beta libraries. TCRdb independently ran MiXCR on the multiplex PCR reads; one entry per CDR3 protein. The table shows some 600,000 distinct CDR3 sequences, with 15% to 20% occurring only once. Sample time point: newly diagnosed GD, antithyroid drugs for less than 3 months. Preparation of the TCR library used RNA extracted from PBMCs. Trimming took 5 bases from V and 4 from J, leaving 18 bases between them. Germline lookup yields CDR1 GTSNPN and CDR2 SVGIG (reference sequence). This CDR3 is built from 14 residues. This same sample was also part of a study on T cells in Graves' hyperthyroidism and ophthalmopathy. As reported in that work: Patients with uncontrolled infections, other autoimmune diseases, pregnancy or lactation were excluded.

The TCR comes from a man younger than 30 with Graves disease. This chain joins TRBV30 and TRBJ2-7; the D gene is possibly TRBD1 (5 bases). The material was peripheral blood mononuclear cells (PBMCs), obtained at new diagnosis, from a patient treated with antithyroid drugs. The CDR3 loop reads CAWDPQGKGYEQYF. The CDR3 DNA sequence: TGTGCCTGGGACCCCCAGGGCAAGGGTTACGAGCAGTACTTC.